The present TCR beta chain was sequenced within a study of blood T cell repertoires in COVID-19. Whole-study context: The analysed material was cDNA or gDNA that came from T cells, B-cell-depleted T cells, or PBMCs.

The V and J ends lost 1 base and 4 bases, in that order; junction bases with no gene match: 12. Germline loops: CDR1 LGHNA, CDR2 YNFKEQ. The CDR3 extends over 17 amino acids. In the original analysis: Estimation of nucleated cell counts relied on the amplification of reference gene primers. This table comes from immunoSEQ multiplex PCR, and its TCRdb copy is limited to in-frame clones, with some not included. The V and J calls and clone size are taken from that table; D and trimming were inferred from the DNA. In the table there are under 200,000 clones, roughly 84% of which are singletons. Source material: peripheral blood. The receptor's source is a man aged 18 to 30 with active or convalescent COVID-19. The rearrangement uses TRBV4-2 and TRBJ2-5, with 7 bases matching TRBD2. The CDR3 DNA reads TGTGCCAGCAGCCAAGGTTCGGGCGGGAGCATCGGAGAGACCCAGTACTTC. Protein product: CASSQGSGGSIGETQYF.